The next 19 T cell receptor beta chains were all read from a single sample in a study of early T cells in non-severe SARS-CoV-2 infection. TCRdb re-analysed the 5' RACE reads in MiXCR, keeping a single row per CDR3 protein. The table shows under 70,000 distinct CDR3 sequences, with around 7.7% occurring only once. Specimen: whole blood, collected at baseline. The origin of the receptors is an adult who was a healthcare worker with PCR-confirmed SARS-CoV-2 infection or an uninfected control (not recorded which).

This chain connects TRBV6-5 to TRBJ2-1; D remains ambiguous. Germline loops: CDR1 MNHEY, CDR2 SVGAGI. The CDR3 contains 14 residues. Trimming cost V 0 bases and J 4 bases, with 7 bases left between them. Here the CDR3 DNA reads TGTGCCAGCAGTTACTCCACCGCTTACAATGAGCAGTTCTTC. Encoded protein: CASSYSTAYNEQFF.

The chain couples TRBV4-1 to TRBJ2-1; 7 bases are shared with TRBD1. Germline V gene data show CDR1 as MGHRA and CDR2 as YSYEKL. The CDR3 is made up of 14 amino acids. Trimming at V came to 4 bases and at J to 8 bases, leaving 8 bases not matched to a gene. The CDR3 coding sequence is TGCGCCAGCAGCCGAGACAGGGAGTTGGATGAGCAGTTCTTC. Translating gives CASSRDRELDEQFF.

This clonotype was seen repeatedly, ten times or more. The DNA for the CDR3 is TGTGCCAGCAGCAACCGGGACAGAAACTACGAGCAGTACTTC. Protein sequence: CASSNRDRNYEQYF. The rearrangement joins TRBV7-2 to TRBJ2-7; 7 bases agree with TRBD1. Losses at the gene ends were 5 bases for V and 3 bases for J; bases not matched to a gene: 7. Germline V gene lookup returns CDR1 SGHTA and CDR2 FQGNSA. There are 14 residues in the CDR3.

This clonotype was seen many times. The CDR3 coding sequence is TGTGCCAGTGGTCTGGCTGGGGCCAACGTCCTGACTTTC. Residues: CASGLAGANVLTF. V is TRBV12-3 or TRBV12-4 and J is TRBJ2-6; D remains ambiguous. CDR3 length equals 13 residues. Trimming took 9 bases from V and 2 from J, leaving 8 bases between them.

In its sample, this clonotype was seen a few times. This chain links TRBV2 with TRBJ1-6, with 7 bases fitting TRBD1. The V gene end was trimmed by 5 bases and the J gene end by 5 bases; junction bases not matched to a gene: 6. CDR3 length equals 15 residues. CDR1 and CDR2 (germline): SNHLY, FYNNEI. CDR3: CASSRRQGDNSPLHF. In nucleotides, the CDR3 is TGTGCCAGCAGTAGACGACAGGGTGATAATTCACCCCTCCACTTT.

The rearrangement uses TRBV20-1 and TRBJ2-7; 8 nucleotides match TRBD2. Germline CDR1 DFQATT, CDR2 SNEGSKA (reference sequence). V lost 5 bases, J lost 6 bases, and 9 bases stayed unmatched. This CDR3 spans 13 amino acids. The CDR3 reads CSASGTRMFEQYF. Written as DNA, the CDR3 is TGCAGTGCTTCCGGGACTAGAATGTTCGAGCAGTACTTC.

This clonotype was detected many times. The CDR3 here is CASGRTGLVFF. The CDR3 DNA reads as TGTGCCAGCGGAAGGACAGGGCTTGTGTTTTTT. The chain has TRBV28 and TRBJ1-4; TRBD1 agrees at 8 bases. Germline values: CDR1 MDHEN, CDR2 SYDVKM. Losses at the gene ends were 8 bases for V and 15 bases for J; bases not matched to a gene: 8. The CDR3 extends over 11 amino acids.

This clonotype was detected only a few times. The chain is built from TRBV25-1 and TRBJ1-2; D call uncertain. This CDR3 has 15 residues. Germline V lookup: CDR1 MGHDK, CDR2 SYGVNS. V lost 4 bases to trimming and J lost 4 bases, with 16 bases between them. This CDR3 reads CASSGAPLWGYGYTF. CDR3 in DNA: TGTGCCAGCAGTGGGGCCCCTCTCTGGGGCTATGGCTACACCTTC.

This clonotype was seen many times. The rearrangement links TRBV29-1 to TRBJ1-5; D is perhaps TRBD1 (6 bases). Germline V lookup: CDR1 SQVTM, CDR2 ANQGSEA. The CDR3 runs 22 residues. V lost 4 bases, J lost 0 bases, and 34 bases lay in between. The chain's CDR3 is CSVVAPHPRVGIRGYSNQPQHF. CDR3 DNA sequence: TGCAGCGTTGTGGCACCCCACCCCAGGGTCGGGATCAGGGGATATAGCAATCAGCCCCAGCATTTT.

In this sample, this clonotype turned up a few times. This sequence joins TRBV28 and TRBJ2-2, with TRBD1 matching 7 bases. The CDR3 consists of 13 residues. Germline V gene lookup returns CDR1 MDHEN and CDR2 SYDVKM. V lost 11 bases to trimming and J lost 3 bases; unmatched junction nucleotides: 6. CDR3 in amino acids: CAHRGFDTGELFF. As DNA, the CDR3 is TGTGCCCACAGGGGTTTCGACACCGGGGAGCTGTTTTTT.

This clonotype occurred a few times. The junction does not match germline at one end; this may be a read error. The chain links TRBV4-3 to TRBJ1-3; unclear D gene. The length of the CDR3 is 18 residues. The germline CDR1 and CDR2 sequences are LGHNA and YSLEER. CDR3 region: CASSQENSGSFSENTIYF. The DNA of the CDR3 is TGCGCCAGCAGCCAAGAGAACTCGGGGTCCTTCTCTGAAAACACCATATATTTT.

J is TRBJ2-7 and V is TRBV14; the match to TRBD2 covers 9 bases. Germline V lookup: CDR1 SGHDN, CDR2 FVKESK. The CDR3 has 15 amino acids. The junction had 14 bases not matched to a gene; V was cut back by 5 bases and J by 9 bases. CDR3 residues: CASSYSGSHGTGQYF. The DNA for the CDR3 is TGTGCCAGCAGCTATAGCGGGAGTCACGGAACGGGGCAGTACTTC.

This clonotype turned up a few times. This sequence joins TRBV29-1 and TRBJ2-7, with 9 bases that match TRBD1. With 5 bases clipped from V and 0 bases from J, the junction kept 8 bases outside the gene matches. The CDR3 runs to 15 residues. Per the germline V gene, CDR1 is SQVTM and CDR2 is ANQGSEA. The CDR3 here is CSVQAGTGFSYEQYF. CDR3 nucleotide sequence: TGCAGCGTTCAGGCCGGGACAGGGTTCTCCTACGAGCAGTACTTC.

A few counts support this clonotype. The chain links TRBV18 to TRBJ2-7; D tentatively reads TRBD1 or TRBD2 (6 bases each). The CDR3 contains 16 residues. The germline V gene encodes CDR1 KGHSH and CDR2 LQKENI. V shed 5 bases and J shed 2 bases, with 19 bases lying between them. The CDR3 DNA follows: TGTGCCAGCTCAGCGCTCCCGGGGGCACCTACCTACGAGCAGTACTTC. Its translation is CASSALPGAPTYEQYF.

This clonotype was counted at least ten times. The rearrangement joins TRBV20-1 to TRBJ2-4; weak D call: TRBD1 (6 bases). The CDR3 is 14 amino acids. The germline CDR1 and CDR2 sequences are DFQATT and SNEGSKA (reference sequence). Between the trimmed V and J ends, which lost 5 bases and 11 bases, there was a span of 22 bases. CDR3 nucleotide sequence: TGCAGTGCTCCTGAGACAGGTCAACAGGCCCTTCAGTACTTC. The encoded protein is CSAPETGQQALQYF.

This rearrangement joins TRBV7-9 to TRBJ2-5; possible D gene TRBD1, 6 bases. Germline CDR1 SEHNR, CDR2 FQNEAQ (reference sequence). The CDR3 loop spans 14 amino acids. V was clipped by 5 bases and J by 2 bases, with 12 bases between them. CDR3 sequence (DNA): TGTGCCAGCAGCCAAACAGGGTATCAAGAGACCCAGTACTTC. This translates into CASSQTGYQETQYF.

The V gene is TRBV12-5, the J gene TRBJ2-7; D not certain. Per germline, CDR1 LGHNT and CDR2 FRNRAP. Trimming cost V 5 bases and J 3 bases, with 8 bases left between them. The CDR3 runs 12 residues. CDR3 bases: TGTGCTAGTGGTCCGACGGTCTACGAGCAGTACTTC. Translated, it gives CASGPTVYEQYF.

The V and J genes are TRBV13 and TRBJ2-3; TRBD2 aligns across 10 bases. J lost 4 bases, V lost 1 base, and 8 bases had no gene match. The CDR3 consists of 17 residues. CDR1 is PRHDT and CDR2 is FYEKMQ in the germline V gene (reference sequence). The CDR3 DNA sequence: TGTGCCAGCAGCTTAGCGGGTAGCGGGAGGAAGGCAGATACGCAGTATTTT. This encodes CASSLAGSGRKADTQYF.

The sample holds a few counts of this clonotype. This rearrangement joins TRBV28 to TRBJ2-1, with 11 bases lining up with TRBD2. The CDR3 is 15 residues long. The germline CDR1 and CDR2 sequences are MDHEN and SYDVKM. With V trimmed by 6 bases and J by 6 bases, 7 bases remained unmatched. Written as DNA, the CDR3 is TGTGCCAGCAGCCTACTAGCGGGAGCAGCCAATGAGCAGTTCTTC. It is translated as CASSLLAGAANEQFF. Together with reference TRBV28 and TRBJ2-1, the CDR3 gives the full variable domain: DVKVTQSSRYLVKRTGEKVFLECVQDMDHENMFWYRQDPGLGLRLIYFSYDVKMKEKGDIPEGYSVSREKKERFSLILESASTNQTSMYLCASSLLAGAANEQFFGPGTRLTVL.